The clone carrying this TCR beta chain appeared a few times. Its antigen is still unknown. The sample comes from a study of T-cell memory formation after mild COVID-19. Overall study findings and caveats: Contracting CD8+ clones were enriched in EMRA, CD4+ mainly in CM and EM. Pre-infection memory held some responding clones, suggesting pre-existing cross-reactive T cells responded.

UMIs and sample barcodes were carried by the TCR alpha and TCR beta cDNA libraries that 5'RACE produced using constant-segment primers. TCRdb fed the 5' RACE reads into MiXCR, producing one record per CDR3 protein. Among 390,000 or so distinct CDR3 sequences listed, about 16% were seen once. The sequence was obtained from a man aged 18-30 years who had mild COVID-19 (a few samples of this study predate the infection). Cell type and time point are not known. The sample was PBMCs or a T cell subset sorted from them (not recorded which).

CDR3 coding DNA: TGCGCCAGCAGCTTGGCAAAGGCAGGGACAGATACGCAGTATTTT. Its translation is CASSLAKAGTDTQYF. The genes are TRBV5-1 and TRBJ2-3, with D maybe TRBD1 (5 bases). The CDR3 contains 15 residues. Germline values: CDR1 SGHRS, CDR2 YFSETQ. Trimming took off 0 bases at V and 3 bases at J, with 11 bases between the two ends.